This passage covers 2 T cell receptor beta chains from one sample sequenced in a study of identical twins. A single record per CDR3 protein comes from TCRdb applying MiXCR to the 5' RACE reads. The table has 500,000 to 700,000 distinct CDR3 sequences, about 7% seen once. The data were also submitted as part of a second study, on yellow fever vaccine responses in identical twins.

Sequenced material: PBMCs. The receptors come from a woman under 30 in good health.

This clonotype has a count of ten or more. The chain carries TRBV5-1 and TRBJ1-2; TRBD1 matches at 9 bases. Germline assignment: CDR1 SGHRS and CDR2 YFSETQ. The V and J ends lost 1 base and 5 bases, in that order; junction bases with no gene match: 3. The CDR3 extends over 14 amino acids. The CDR3 reads CASSLWTGDYGYTF. The DNA of the CDR3 is TGCGCCAGCAGCTTGTGGACAGGGGATTATGGCTACACCTTC.

This chain uses TRBV5-1 with TRBJ2-1, with TRBD2 matching 8 bases. Looked up from germline, CDR1 is SGHRS and CDR2 is YFSETQ. V was clipped by 2 bases and J by 1 base; unmatched bases: 8. This CDR3 has 17 amino acids. The chain's CDR3 is CASSLFFSGASYNEQFF. CDR3 nucleotides: TGCGCCAGCAGCTTATTCTTTAGCGGGGCGTCCTACAATGAGCAGTTCTTC.